This T cell receptor (beta chain) was retrieved from a study of CD8 T cells in ankylosing spondylitis. Study outcomes and limitations: Reports of some motif variants in reactive arthritis synovial fluid and blood predate this one. Clones linked to the disease showed a CD8+ phenotype. They occurred at relatively low frequencies in peripheral blood. Within ankylosing spondylitis blood, a TCR beta motif made up of roughly eight highly homologous variants appeared to be characteristic.

It was by quantitative 5'-RACE with molecular barcodes that TCR beta libraries were made. One entry per CDR3 protein results from TCRdb running MiXCR on the 5' RACE reads. The profile covers about 360,000 distinct CDR3 sequences, with approximately 22% appearing a single time and approximately 14% taken by the ten largest. Germline V lookup: CDR1 DFQATT, CDR2 SNEGSKA (reference sequence). V shed 3 bases and J 1 base; nucleotides not matched to a gene: 11. The CDR3 covers 17 residues. The table lists this clonotype with a few counts. The antigen is undetermined. This chain connects TRBV20-1 to TRBJ2-2; TRBD2 aligns across 7 bases. Sequencing was done on a sample of blood, either unsorted or a sorted T cell fraction (not recorded which). The clonotype comes from a male donor with ankylosing spondylitis or in good health (not recorded which). CDR3 region: CSASDAGGGGNTGELFF. As DNA, the CDR3 is TGCAGTGCTAGTGATGCTGGTGGGGGGGGGAACACCGGGGAGCTGTTTTTT.